The T cell receptor beta chain under discussion was sequenced for a study of blood T cells in healthy people across ages. With each sample, at least 6 micrograms of total RNA were extracted. Germline V gives CDR1 MGHRA, CDR2 YSYEKL. The CDR3 is 13 amino acids. Primers used in a second PCR of roughly 7 to 11 cycles were a sample-barcoded 5' primer and a J-beta primer mix. TCRdb reanalysed the 5' RACE reads using MiXCR and keeps one entry per CDR3 protein. The sample lists about 830,000 distinct CDR3 sequences; approximately 59% were seen once. This TCR came from a man aged 30 to 45 in good health. The source material was blood. The chain has TRBV4-1 and TRBJ2-5; no definite D call. With the DNA end fitting TRBJ2-7 better, the J assignment may be wrong. The DNA for the CDR3 is TGCGCCAGCAGCCAAGATGAGCTCTACGAGCAGTACTTC. The encoded protein is CASSQDELYEQYF.